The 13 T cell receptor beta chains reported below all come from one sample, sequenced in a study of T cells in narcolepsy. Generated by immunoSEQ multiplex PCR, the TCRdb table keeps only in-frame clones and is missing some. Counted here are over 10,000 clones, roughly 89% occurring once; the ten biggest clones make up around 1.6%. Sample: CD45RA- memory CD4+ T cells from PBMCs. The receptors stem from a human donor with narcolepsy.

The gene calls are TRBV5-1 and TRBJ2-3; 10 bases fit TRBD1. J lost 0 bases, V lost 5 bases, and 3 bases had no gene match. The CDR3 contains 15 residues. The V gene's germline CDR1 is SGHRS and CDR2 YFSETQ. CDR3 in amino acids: CASRGQGRSTDTQYF. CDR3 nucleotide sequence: TGCGCCAGCAGGGGACAGGGGCGAAGCACAGATACGCAGTATTTT.

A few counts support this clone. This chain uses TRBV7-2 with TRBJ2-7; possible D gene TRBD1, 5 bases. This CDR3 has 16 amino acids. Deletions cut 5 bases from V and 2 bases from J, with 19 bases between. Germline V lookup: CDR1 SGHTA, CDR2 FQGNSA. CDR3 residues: CASSPRGSALAYEQYF. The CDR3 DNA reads TGTGCCAGCAGCCCTAGGGGCAGCGCCCTGGCCTACGAGCAGTACTTC.

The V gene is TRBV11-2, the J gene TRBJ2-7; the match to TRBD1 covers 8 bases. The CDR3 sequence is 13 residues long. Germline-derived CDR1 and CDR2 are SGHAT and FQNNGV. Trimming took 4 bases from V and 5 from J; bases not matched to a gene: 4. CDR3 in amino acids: CASSSDRGHEQYF. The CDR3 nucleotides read TGTGCCAGCAGCTCTGACAGGGGACACGAGCAGTACTTC.

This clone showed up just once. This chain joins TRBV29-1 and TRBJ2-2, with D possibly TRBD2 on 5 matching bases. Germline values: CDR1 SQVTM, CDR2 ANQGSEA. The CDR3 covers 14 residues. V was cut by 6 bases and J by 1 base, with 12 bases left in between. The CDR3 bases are TGCAGCGTCGAACGAGGGAAGAACACCGGGGAGCTGTTTTTT. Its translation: CSVERGKNTGELFF.

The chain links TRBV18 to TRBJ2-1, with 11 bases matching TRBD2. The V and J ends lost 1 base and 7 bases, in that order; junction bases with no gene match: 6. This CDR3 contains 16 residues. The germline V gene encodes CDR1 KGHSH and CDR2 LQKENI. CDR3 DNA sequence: TGTGCCAGCTCACCACGACTAGCGGGAATAGTTAATGAGCAGTTCTTC. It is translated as CASSPRLAGIVNEQFF.

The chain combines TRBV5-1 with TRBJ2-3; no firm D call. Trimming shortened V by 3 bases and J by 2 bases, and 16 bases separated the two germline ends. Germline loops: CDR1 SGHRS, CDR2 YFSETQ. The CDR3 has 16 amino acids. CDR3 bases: TGCGCCAGCAGCTATAAGATGACGGAGATCACAGATACGCAGTATTTT. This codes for CASSYKMTEITDTQYF.

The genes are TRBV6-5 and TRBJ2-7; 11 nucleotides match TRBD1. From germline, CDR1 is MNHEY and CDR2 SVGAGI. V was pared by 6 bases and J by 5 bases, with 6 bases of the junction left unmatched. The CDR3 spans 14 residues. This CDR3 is CASRAGTGGNEQYF. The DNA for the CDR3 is TGTGCCAGCAGGGCCGGGACAGGGGGAAACGAGCAGTACTTC.

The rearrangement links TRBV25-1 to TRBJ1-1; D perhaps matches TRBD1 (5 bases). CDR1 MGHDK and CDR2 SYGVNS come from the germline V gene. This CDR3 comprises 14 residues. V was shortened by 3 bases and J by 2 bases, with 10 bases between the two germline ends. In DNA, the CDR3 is TGTGCCAGCAGTGATTCCGACAGAAACACTGAAGCTTTCTTT. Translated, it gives CASSDSDRNTEAFF.

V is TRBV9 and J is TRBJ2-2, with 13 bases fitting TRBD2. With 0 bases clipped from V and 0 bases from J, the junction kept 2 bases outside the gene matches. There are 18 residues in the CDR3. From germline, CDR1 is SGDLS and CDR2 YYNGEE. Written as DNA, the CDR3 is TGTGCCAGCAGCGTAGTCGGGACTAGCGGGACGAACACCGGGGAGCTGTTTTTT. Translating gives CASSVVGTSGTNTGELFF.

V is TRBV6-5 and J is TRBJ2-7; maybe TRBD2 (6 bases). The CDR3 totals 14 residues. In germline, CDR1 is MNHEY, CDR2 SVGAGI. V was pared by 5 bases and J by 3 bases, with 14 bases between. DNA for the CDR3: TGTGCCAGCAGTACCGGCGGGAACGTCTACGAGCAGTACTTC. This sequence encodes CASSTGGNVYEQYF.

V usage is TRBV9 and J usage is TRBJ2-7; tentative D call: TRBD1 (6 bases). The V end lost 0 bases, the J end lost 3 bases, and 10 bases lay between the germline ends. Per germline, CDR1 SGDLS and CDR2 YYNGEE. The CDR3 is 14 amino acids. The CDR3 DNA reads TGTGCCAGCAGCGTAGGCATACAGGGCTACGAGCAGTACTTC. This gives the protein CASSVGIQGYEQYF.

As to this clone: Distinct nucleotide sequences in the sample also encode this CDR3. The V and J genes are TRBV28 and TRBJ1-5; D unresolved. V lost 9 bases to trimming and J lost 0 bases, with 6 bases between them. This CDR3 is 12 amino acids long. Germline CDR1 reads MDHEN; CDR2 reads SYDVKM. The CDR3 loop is CASKYSNQPQHF. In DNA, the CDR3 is TGTGCCAGTAAATATAGCAATCAGCCCCAGCATTTT.

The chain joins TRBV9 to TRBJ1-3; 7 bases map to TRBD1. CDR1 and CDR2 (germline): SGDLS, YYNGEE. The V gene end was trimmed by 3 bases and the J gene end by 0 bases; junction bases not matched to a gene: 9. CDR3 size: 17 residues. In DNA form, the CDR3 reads TGTGCCAGCAGCGCGAGACTGAGGGGGCTCTCTGGAAACACCATATATTTT. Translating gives CASSARLRGLSGNTIYF.